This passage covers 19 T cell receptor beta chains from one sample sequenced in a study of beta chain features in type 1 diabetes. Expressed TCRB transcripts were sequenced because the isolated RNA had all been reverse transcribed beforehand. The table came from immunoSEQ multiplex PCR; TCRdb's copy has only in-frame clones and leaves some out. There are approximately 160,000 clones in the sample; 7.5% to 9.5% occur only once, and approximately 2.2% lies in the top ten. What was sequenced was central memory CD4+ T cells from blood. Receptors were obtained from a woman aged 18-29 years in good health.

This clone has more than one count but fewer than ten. The CDR3 DNA is TGTGCCAGCAGTGACTCCTCCTACGAGCAGTACTTC. Amino acids: CASSDSSYEQYF. The chain employs TRBV2 and TRBJ2-7, with D unresolved. Trimming removed 3 bases at V and 0 bases at J, with 3 bases between. Germline assignment: CDR1 SNHLY and CDR2 FYNNEI. This CDR3 region has 12 residues.

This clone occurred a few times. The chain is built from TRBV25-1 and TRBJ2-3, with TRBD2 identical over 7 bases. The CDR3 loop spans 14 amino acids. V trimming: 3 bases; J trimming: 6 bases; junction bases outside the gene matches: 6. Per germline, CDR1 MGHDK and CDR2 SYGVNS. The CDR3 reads CASSDQRGGDTQYF. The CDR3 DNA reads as TGTGCCAGCAGTGACCAGCGGGGAGGGGATACGCAGTATTTT. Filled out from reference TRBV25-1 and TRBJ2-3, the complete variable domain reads EADIYQTPRYLVIGTGKKITLECSQTMGHDKMYWYQQDPGMELHLIHYSYGVNSTEKGDLSSESTVSRIRTEHFPLTLESARPSHTSQYLCASSDQRGGDTQYFGPGTRLTVL.

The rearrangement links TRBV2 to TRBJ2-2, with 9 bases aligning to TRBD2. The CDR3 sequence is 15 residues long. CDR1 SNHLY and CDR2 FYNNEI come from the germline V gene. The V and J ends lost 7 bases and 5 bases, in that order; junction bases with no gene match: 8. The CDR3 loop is CASIAGGFLTGELFF. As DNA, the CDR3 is TGTGCCAGCATTGCGGGAGGGTTTCTTACCGGGGAGCTGTTTTTT.

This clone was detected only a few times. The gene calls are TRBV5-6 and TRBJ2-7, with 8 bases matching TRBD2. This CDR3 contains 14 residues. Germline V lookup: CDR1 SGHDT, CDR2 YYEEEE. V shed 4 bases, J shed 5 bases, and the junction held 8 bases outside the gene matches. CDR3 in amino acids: CASSGTRRSHEQYF. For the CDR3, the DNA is TGTGCCAGCAGCGGGACTAGGAGGTCCCACGAGCAGTACTTC.

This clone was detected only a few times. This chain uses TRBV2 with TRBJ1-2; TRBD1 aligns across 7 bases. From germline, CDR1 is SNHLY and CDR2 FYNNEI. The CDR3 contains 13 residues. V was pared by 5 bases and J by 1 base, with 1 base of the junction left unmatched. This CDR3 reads CASSRDSNYGYTF. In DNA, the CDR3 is TGTGCCAGCAGTCGGGACAGTAACTATGGCTACACCTTC.

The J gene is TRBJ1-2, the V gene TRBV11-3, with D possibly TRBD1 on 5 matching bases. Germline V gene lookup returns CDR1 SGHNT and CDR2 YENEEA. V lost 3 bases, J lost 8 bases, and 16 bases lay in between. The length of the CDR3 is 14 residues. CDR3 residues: CASSFRQPRRGYTF. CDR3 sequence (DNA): TGTGCCAGCAGCTTCCGACAGCCGCGGCGGGGCTACACCTTC.

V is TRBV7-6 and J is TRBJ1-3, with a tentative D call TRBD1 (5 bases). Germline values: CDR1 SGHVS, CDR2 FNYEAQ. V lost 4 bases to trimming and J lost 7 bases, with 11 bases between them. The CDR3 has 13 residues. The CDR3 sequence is CASSSERGNTIYF. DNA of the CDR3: TGTGCCAGCAGCTCCGAGCGGGGCAACACCATATATTTT.

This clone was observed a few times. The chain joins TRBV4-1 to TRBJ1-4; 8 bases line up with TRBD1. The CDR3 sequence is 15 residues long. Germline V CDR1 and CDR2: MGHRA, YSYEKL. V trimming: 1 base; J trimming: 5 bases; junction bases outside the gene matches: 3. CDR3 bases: TGCGCCAGCAGCCAAGCCGGGACAGGAAATGAAAAACTGTTTTTT. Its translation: CASSQAGTGNEKLFF.

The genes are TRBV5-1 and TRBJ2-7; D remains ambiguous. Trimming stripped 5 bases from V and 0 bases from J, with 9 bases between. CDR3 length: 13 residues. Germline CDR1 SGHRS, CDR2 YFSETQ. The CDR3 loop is CASRHPSSYEQYF. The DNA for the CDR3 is TGCGCCAGCAGGCACCCTAGCTCCTACGAGCAGTACTTC.

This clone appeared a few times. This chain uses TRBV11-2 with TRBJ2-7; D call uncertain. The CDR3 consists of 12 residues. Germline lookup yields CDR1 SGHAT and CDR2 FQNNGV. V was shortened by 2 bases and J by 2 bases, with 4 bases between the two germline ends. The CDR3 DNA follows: TGTGCCAGCAGCTTACAGACCTACGAGCAGTACTTC. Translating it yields CASSLQTYEQYF.

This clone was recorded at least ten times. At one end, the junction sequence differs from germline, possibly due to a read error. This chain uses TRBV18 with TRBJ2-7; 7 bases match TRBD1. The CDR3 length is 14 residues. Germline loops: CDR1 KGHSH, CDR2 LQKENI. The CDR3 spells CASSLSGTATSTRF. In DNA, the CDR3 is TGTGCCAGCTCACTCTCCGGGACAGCGACCTCAACAAGGTTC.

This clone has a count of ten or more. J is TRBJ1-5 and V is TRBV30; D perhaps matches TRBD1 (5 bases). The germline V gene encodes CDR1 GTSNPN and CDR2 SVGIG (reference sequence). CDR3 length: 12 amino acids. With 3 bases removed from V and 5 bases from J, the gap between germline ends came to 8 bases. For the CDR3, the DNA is TGTGCCTGGAGCAGGGTCGATCAGCCCCAGCATTTT. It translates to CAWSRVDQPQHF.

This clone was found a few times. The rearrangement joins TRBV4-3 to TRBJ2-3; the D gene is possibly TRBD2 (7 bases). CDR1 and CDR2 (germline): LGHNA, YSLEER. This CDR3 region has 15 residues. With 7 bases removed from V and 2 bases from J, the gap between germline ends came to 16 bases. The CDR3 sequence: CASTPNGGPTDTQYF. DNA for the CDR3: TGCGCCAGCACCCCCAACGGGGGGCCCACAGATACGCAGTATTTT.

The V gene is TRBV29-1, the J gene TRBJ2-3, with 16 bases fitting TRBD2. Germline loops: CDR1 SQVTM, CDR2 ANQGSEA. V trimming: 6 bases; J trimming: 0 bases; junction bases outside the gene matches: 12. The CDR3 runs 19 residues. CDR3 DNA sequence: TGCAGCGTCCTCATCCGGGGACTAGCGGGGGGGACTAGCACAGATACGCAGTATTTT. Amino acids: CSVLIRGLAGGTSTDTQYF.

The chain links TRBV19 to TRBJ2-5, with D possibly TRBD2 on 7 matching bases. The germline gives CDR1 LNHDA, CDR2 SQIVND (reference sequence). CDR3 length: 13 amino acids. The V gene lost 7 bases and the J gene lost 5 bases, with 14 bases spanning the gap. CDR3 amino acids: CASTRGALETQYF. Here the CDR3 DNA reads TGTGCCAGTACACGGGGGGCTTTGGAGACCCAGTACTTC.

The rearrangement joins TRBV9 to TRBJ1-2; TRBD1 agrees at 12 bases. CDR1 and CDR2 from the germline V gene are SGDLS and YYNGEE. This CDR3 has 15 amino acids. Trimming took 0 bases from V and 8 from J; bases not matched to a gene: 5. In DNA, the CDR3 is TGTGCCAGCAGCGTAGGGGGGACAGGGGGCAAGGGCTACACCTTC. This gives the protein CASSVGGTGGKGYTF.

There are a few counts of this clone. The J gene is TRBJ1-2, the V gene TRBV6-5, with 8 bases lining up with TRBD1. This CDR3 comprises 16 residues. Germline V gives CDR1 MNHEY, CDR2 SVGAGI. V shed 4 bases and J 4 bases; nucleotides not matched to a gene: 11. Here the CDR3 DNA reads TGTGCCAGCAGTTCACTGAACCCGGGACAGGTCTATGGCTACACCTTC. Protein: CASSSLNPGQVYGYTF.

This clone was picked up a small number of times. The CDR3 DNA sequence: TGTGCCAGCGGTCAAGACAGGGGCAATCAGCCCCAGCATTTT. It translates to CASGQDRGNQPQHF. J is TRBJ1-5 and V is TRBV2; 7 nucleotides agree with TRBD1. CDR1 and CDR2 (germline): SNHLY, FYNNEI. The trim removed 8 bases at V and 2 bases at J, leaving 6 bases unmatched. The CDR3 runs to 14 residues. The full variable domain, completed using reference TRBV2 and TRBJ1-5, is EPEVTQTPSHQVTQMGQEVILRCVPISNHLYFYWYRQILGQKVEFLVSFYNNEISEKSEIFDDQFSVERPDGSNFTLKIRSTKLEDSAMYFCASGQDRGNQPQHFGDGTRLSIL.

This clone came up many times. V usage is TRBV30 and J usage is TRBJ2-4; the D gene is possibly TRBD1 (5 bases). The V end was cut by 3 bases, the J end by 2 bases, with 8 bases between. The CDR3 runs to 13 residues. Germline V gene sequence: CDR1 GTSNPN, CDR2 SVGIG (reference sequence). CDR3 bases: TGTGCCTGGAGGACAGTCACCAAAAACATTCAGTACTTC. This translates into CAWRTVTKNIQYF.